Reported below is one TCR beta chain. It was with 60 Vbeta and 13 Jbeta primers that the PCR ran. Sequenced by immunoSEQ multiplex PCR; TCRdb stores in-frame clones only, minus some. The table includes 200,000 to 250,000 clones, approximately 90% detected once. This CDR3 has 20 residues. The germline CDR1 and CDR2 sequences are MNHNS and SASEGT. Trimming removed 0 bases at V and 0 bases at J, with 21 bases between. The data derive from a study of cytomegalovirus exposure and HLA in healthy donors. Sequenced: PBMCs. The TCR originated in a woman aged 18-29 years in good health and CMV-seronegative. J is TRBJ2-4 and V is TRBV6-1; possible D gene TRBD1, 6 bases. The CDR3 DNA sequence: TGTGCCAGCAGTGAAGCGAGGATAGACAGGTTGGATATAGCCAAAAACATTCAGTACTTC. This translates into CASSEARIDRLDIAKNIQYF.